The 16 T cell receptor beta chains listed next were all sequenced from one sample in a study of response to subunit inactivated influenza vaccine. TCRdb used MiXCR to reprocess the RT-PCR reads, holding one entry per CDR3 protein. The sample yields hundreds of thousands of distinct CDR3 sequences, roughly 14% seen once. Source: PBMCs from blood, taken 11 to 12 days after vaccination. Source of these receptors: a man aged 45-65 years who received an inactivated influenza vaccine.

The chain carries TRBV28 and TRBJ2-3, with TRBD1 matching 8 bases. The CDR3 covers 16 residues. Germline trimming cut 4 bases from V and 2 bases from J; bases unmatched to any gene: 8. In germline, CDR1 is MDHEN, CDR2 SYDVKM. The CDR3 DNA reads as TGTGCCAGCAGTTCCGGGGCTCAGGGGGCCACAGATACGCAGTATTTT. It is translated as CASSSGAQGATDTQYF.

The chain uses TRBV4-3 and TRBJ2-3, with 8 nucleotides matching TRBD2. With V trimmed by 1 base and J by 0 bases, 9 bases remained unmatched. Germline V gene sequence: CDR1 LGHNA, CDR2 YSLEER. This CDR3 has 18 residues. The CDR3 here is CASSQVTSGAPSTDTQYF. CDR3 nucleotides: TGCGCCAGCAGCCAAGTCACTAGCGGAGCTCCTAGCACAGATACGCAGTATTTT.

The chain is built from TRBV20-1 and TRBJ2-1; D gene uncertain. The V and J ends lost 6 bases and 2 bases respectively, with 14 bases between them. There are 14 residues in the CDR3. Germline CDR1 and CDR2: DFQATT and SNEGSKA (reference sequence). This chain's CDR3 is CSATTSVTYNEQFF. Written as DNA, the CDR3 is TGCAGTGCAACGACCAGCGTAACCTACAATGAGCAGTTCTTC.

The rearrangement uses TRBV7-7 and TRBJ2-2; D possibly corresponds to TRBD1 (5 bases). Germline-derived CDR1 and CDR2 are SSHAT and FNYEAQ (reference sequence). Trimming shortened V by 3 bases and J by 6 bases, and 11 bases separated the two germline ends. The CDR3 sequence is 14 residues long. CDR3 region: CASSLLEGAGELFF. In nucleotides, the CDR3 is TGTGCCAGCAGCTTGCTGGAAGGGGCCGGGGAGCTGTTTTTT.

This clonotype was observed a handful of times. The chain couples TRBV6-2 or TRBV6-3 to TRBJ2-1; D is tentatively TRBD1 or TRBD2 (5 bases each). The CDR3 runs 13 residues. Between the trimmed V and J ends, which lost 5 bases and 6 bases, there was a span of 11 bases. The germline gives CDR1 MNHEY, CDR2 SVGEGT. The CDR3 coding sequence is TGTGCCAGCAGTGGGGACCAGAGCAATGAGCAGTTCTTC. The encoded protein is CASSGDQSNEQFF.

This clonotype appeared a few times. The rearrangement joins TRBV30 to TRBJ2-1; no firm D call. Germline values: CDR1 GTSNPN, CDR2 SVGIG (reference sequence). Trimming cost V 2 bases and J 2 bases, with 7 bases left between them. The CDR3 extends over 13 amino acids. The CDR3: CAWSTSAYNEQFF. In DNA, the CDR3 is TGTGCCTGGAGTACTTCAGCCTACAATGAGCAGTTCTTC.

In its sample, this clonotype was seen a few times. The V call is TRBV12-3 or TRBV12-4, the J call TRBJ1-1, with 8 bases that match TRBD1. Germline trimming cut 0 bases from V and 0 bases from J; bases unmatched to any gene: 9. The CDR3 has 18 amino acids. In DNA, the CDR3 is TGTGCCAGCAGTTTAGCTTCGGGGCGGGACAGGTTGAACACTGAAGCTTTCTTT. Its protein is CASSLASGRDRLNTEAFF.

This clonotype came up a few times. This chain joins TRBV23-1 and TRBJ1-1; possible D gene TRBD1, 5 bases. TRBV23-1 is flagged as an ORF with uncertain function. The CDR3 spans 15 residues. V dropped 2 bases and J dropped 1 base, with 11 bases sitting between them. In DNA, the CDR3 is TGCGCCAGCAGTCAACGGGTAGGGGAGAACACTGAAGCTTTCTTT. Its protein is CASSQRVGENTEAFF.

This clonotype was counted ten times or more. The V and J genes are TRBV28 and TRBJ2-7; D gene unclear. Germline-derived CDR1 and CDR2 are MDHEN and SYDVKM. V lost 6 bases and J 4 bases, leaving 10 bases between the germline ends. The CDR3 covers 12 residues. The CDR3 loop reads CASRSGSYEQYF. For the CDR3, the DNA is TGTGCCAGCAGGTCGGGCTCTTACGAGCAGTACTTC.

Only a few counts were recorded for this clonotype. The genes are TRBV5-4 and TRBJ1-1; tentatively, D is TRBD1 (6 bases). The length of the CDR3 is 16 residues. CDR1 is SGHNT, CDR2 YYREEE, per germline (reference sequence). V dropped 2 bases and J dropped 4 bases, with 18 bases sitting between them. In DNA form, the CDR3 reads TGTGCCAGCAGCTTCTTACAGGGAGCATATCCCACTGAAGCTTTCTTT. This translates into CASSFLQGAYPTEAFF.

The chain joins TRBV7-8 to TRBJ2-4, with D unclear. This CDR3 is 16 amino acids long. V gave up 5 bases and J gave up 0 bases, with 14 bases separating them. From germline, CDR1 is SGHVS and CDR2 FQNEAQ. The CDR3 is CASSPRGVLAKNIQYF. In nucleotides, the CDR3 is TGTGCCAGCAGCCCCCGCGGAGTCCTAGCCAAAAACATTCAGTACTTC.

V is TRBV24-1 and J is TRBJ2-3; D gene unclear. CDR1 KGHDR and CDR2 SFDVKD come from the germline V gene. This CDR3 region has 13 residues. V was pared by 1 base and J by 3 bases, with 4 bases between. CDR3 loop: CATSDFRTDTQYF. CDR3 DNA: TGTGCCACCAGTGATTTTCGGACAGATACGCAGTATTTT.

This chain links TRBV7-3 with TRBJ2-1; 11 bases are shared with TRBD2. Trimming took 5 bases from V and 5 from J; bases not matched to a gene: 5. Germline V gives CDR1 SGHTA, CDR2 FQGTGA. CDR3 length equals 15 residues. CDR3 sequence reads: CASSMTSGDHNEQFF. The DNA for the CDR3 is TGTGCCAGCAGCATGACTAGCGGGGACCACAATGAGCAGTTCTTC. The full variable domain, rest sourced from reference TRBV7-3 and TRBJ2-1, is GAGVSQTPSNKVTEKGKYVELRCDPISGHTALYWYRQSLGQGPEFLIYFQGTGAADDSGLPNDRFFAVRPEGSVSTLKIQRTERGDSAVYLCASSMTSGDHNEQFFGPGTRLTVL.

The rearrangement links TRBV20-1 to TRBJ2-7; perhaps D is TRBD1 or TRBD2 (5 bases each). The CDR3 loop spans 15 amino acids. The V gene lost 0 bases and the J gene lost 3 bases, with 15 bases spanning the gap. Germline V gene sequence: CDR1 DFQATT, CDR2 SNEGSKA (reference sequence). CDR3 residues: CSARDLRGPGYEQYF. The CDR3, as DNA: TGCAGTGCTAGAGATTTGAGGGGACCGGGCTACGAGCAGTACTTC.

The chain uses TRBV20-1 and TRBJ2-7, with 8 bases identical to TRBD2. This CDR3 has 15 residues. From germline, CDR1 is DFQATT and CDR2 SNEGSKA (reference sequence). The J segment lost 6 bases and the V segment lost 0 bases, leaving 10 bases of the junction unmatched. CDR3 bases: TGCAGTGCTAGAGATCCTAGCGGGCGATGGGGCGAGCAGTACTTC. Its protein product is CSARDPSGRWGEQYF.

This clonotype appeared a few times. The CDR3 protein is CASADSLSYEQYF. The CDR3 bases are TGTGCCAGCGCAGACAGTCTCTCCTACGAGCAGTACTTC. The V call is TRBV12-3 or TRBV12-4, the J call TRBJ2-7; D perhaps matches TRBD1 (5 bases). The ends were cut back, 8 bases at V and 0 bases at J, with 11 bases in the middle. There are 13 residues in the CDR3.